The T cell receptor beta chain under discussion was sequenced for a study of blood T cell repertoires in COVID-19. Study background: Material from acute and convalescent COVID-19 was sourced from the United States, Italy and Spain. PBMCs, B-cell-depleted T cells, or T cells provided the cDNA or gDNA that made up the material.

Recruited during active infection, patients (from Seattle) were subsequently followed longitudinally. V was clipped by 5 bases and J by 6 bases; unmatched bases: 11. Germline CDR1 reads SGHTA; CDR2 reads FQGTGA. The CDR3 has 15 amino acids. In the original workflow: Estimation of nucleated cell counts relied on the amplification of reference gene primers. Produced via immunoSEQ multiplex PCR; TCRdb's table is partial and in-frame only. V, J and clone size derive from that table, while D and trimming were established from the DNA sequence. In the table there are roughly 250,000 clones, about 80% of which are singletons.

This chain uses TRBV7-3 with TRBJ2-7; 9 bases fit TRBD2. The sequence derives from a person between 70 and 80 years old with COVID-19, enrolled during active disease. The sample taken for sequencing was peripheral blood. CDR3 nucleotides: TGTGCCAGCAGCCCCAGGGCGGGAGGGCCTACCGAGCAGTACTTC. This codes for CASSPRAGGPTEQYF.